This TCR beta chain was sequenced in a study of memory CD4+ T cells and cytomegalovirus serostatus. Study-wide findings and caveats: Repertoires predicted CMV serostatus with median bootstrapped AUC of roughly 0.95.

The CDR3 runs to 13 residues. Germline loops: CDR1 MNHEY, CDR2 SVGAGI. The V end lost 2 bases, the J end lost 7 bases, and 11 bases lay between the germline ends. This clone has more than one count but fewer than ten. As yet, its antigen is unknown. The sort gate was single viable CD3+CD4+CD8-CD45RO+ cells for memory CD4+ T cells. Serostatus was set by detecting CMV pp150, pp28, p38, p52 IgG. Total CD4+ T cells were enriched by CD4 positive selection. Original processing methods: After removing out-of-frame reads, over 2 million distinct TCRbeta sequences remained. Sequencing was performed with immunoSEQ multiplex PCR; in TCRdb, only in-frame clones are kept and a portion is missing. V and J calls and clone size are those listed in that table; D and trimming were worked out from the DNA. Of around 76,000 clones listed, roughly 78% are singletons.

This sequence originates from an adult in good health and CMV-seropositive. The J gene is TRBJ1-2, the V gene TRBV6-5; D might be TRBD1 (6 bases). The sample comprised memory CD4+ T cells from blood. CDR3 in DNA: TGTGCCAGCAGTTACCTACAGGGAGGTGGCTACACCTTC. It encodes CASSYLQGGGYTF.